This T cell receptor beta chain was identified in a study of blood T cell repertoires in COVID-19. As for the study in general: Material from acute and convalescent COVID-19 was sourced from the United States, Italy and Spain. PBMCs, B-cell-depleted T cells, or T cells provided the cDNA or gDNA that made up the material.

In the authors' methods: Amplification of reference gene primers was used by the study to estimate nucleated cell counts. Sequencing was performed with immunoSEQ multiplex PCR; in TCRdb, only in-frame clones are kept and a portion is missing. Clone size and the V and J calls come from that table; the DNA yielded D and trimming. The repertoire includes 100,000 or so clones, approximately 86% of them detected once, and less than 7.5% sits in the top ten. From germline, CDR1 is SEHNR and CDR2 FQNEAQ (reference sequence). The CDR3 is 11 amino acids. V lost 6 bases and J 8 bases, leaving 8 bases between the germline ends. In its sample, this clone was seen once.

The chain has TRBV7-9 and TRBJ1-3; D gene uncertain. The sequence was obtained from a woman between 55 and 75 years old with acute or convalescent COVID-19. Material for sequencing was peripheral blood. The DNA for the CDR3 is TGTGCCAGCAGACCCCTAGACACCATATATTTT. Translating gives CASRPLDTIYF.